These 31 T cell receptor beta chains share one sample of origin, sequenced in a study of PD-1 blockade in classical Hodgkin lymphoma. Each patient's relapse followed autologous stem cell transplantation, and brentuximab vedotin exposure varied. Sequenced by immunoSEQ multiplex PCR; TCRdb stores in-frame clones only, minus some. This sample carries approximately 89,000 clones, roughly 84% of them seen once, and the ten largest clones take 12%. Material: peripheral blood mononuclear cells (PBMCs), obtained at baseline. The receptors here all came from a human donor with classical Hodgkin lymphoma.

The CDR3, as DNA: TGCAGCGTTGAAGATTTTCACGGCCCTCGCTCTGGAAACACCATATATTTT. It translates to CSVEDFHGPRSGNTIYF. The chain recombines TRBV29-1 with TRBJ1-3, with D unresolved. From germline, CDR1 is SQVTM and CDR2 ANQGSEA. The CDR3 is 17 amino acids. The germline V and J ends were trimmed by 0 bases and 0 bases, with 15 bases remaining between them. The entire variable domain, with the rest obtained from reference TRBV29-1 and TRBJ1-3, is as follows: SAVISQKPSRDICQRGTSLTIQCQVDSQVTMMFWYRQQPGQSLTLIATANQGSEATYESGFVIDKFPISRPNLTFSTLTVSNMSPEDSSIYLCSVEDFHGPRSGNTIYFGEGSWLTVV.

The CDR3 region has the DNA TGCGCCAGCAGCCGGGACGGATTGTATGGCTACACCTTC. Translation gives CASSRDGLYGYTF. The rearrangement joins TRBV4-3 to TRBJ1-2; a possible D gene is TRBD1 (5 bases). The germline V and J ends were trimmed by 4 bases and 5 bases, with 11 bases remaining between them. The V gene's germline CDR1 is LGHNA and CDR2 YSLEER. The CDR3 is 13 amino acids.

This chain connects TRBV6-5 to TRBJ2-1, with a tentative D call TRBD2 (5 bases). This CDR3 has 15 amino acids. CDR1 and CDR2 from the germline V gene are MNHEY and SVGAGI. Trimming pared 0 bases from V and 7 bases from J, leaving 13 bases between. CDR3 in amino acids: CASSYSPGLGNEQFF. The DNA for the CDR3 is TGTGCCAGCAGTTACTCACCGGGGTTGGGGAATGAGCAGTTCTTC.

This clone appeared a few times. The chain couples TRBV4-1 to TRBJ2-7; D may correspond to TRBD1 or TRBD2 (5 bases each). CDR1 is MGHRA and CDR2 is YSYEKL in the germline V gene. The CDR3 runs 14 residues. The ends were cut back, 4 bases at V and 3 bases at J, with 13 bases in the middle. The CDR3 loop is CASSLRGFLYEQYF. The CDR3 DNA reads TGCGCCAGCAGCCTGAGGGGCTTTCTCTACGAGCAGTACTTC.

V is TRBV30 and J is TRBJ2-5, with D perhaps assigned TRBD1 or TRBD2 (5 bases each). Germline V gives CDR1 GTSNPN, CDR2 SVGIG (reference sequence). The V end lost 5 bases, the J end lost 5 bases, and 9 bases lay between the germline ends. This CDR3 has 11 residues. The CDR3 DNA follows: TGTGCCTGGGGGGGTGGGGAGACCCAGTACTTC. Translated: CAWGGGETQYF.

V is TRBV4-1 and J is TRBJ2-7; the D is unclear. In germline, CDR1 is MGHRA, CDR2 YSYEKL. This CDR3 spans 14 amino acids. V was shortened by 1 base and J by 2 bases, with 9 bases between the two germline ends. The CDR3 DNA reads TGCGCCAGCAGCCAAGTGGGCAGAACCTACGAGCAGTACTTC. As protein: CASSQVGRTYEQYF.

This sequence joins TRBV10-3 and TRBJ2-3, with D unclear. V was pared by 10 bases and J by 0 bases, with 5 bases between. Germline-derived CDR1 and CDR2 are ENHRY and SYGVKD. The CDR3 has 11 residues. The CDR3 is CATRSTDTQYF. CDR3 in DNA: TGTGCCACTAGAAGCACAGATACGCAGTATTTT.

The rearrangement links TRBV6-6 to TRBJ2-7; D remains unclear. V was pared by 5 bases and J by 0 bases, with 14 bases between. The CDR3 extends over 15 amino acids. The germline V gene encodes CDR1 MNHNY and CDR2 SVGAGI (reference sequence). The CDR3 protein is CASSPPRSNSYEQYF. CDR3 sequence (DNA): TGTGCCAGCAGTCCTCCTCGGTCCAACTCCTACGAGCAGTACTTC.

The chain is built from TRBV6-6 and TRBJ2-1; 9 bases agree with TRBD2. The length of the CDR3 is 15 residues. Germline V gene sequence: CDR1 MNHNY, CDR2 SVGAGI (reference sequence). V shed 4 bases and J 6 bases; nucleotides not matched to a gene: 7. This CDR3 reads CASSSRLAGINEQFF. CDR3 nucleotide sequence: TGTGCCAGCAGTTCCCGGCTAGCGGGAATCAATGAGCAGTTCTTC.

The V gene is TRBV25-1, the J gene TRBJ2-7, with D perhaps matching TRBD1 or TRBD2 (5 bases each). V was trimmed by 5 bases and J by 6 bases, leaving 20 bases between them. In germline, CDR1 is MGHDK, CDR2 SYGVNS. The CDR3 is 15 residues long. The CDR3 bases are TGTGCCAGCAGTACCGAGGGGAAGGTATTGGGCGAGCAGTACTTC. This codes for CASSTEGKVLGEQYF.

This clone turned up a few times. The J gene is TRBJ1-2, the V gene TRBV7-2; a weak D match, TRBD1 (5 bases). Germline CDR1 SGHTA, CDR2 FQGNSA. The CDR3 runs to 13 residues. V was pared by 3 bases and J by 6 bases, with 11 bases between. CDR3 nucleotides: TGTGCCAGCAGCTTCTATGCCAGGGATGGCTACACCTTC. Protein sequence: CASSFYARDGYTF.

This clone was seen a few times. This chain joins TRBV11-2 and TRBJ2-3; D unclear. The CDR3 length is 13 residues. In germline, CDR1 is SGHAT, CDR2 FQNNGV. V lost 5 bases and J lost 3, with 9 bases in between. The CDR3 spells CASSALRTDTQYF. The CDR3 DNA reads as TGTGCCAGCAGCGCCTTAAGGACAGATACGCAGTATTTT.

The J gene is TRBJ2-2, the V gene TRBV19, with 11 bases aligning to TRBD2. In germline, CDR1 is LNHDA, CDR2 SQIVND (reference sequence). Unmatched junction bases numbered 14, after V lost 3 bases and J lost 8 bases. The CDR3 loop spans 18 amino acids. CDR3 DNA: TGTGCCAGTAGTATCCAGTTACTAGCGGGAGAGATTAAGGGGGAGCTGTTTTTT. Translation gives CASSIQLLAGEIKGELFF. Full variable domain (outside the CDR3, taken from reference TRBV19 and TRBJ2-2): DGGITQSPKYLFRKEGQNVTLSCEQNLNHDAMYWYRQDPGQGLRLIYYSQIVNDFQKGDIAEGYSVSREKKESFPLTVTSAQKNPTAFYLCASSIQLLAGEIKGELFFGEGSRLTVL.

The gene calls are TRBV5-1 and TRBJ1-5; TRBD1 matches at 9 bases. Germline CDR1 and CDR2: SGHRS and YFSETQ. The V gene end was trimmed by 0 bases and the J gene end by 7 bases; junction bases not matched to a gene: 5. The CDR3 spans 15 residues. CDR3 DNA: TGCGCCAGCAGCTTGGGGACAGGGGATAAGCAGCCCCAGCATTTT. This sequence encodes CASSLGTGDKQPQHF.

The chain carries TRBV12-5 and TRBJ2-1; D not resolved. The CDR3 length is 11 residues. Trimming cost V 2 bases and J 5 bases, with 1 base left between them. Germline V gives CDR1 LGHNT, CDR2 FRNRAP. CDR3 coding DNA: TGTGCTAGTGGTTTGAACAATGAGCAGTTCTTC. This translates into CASGLNNEQFF.

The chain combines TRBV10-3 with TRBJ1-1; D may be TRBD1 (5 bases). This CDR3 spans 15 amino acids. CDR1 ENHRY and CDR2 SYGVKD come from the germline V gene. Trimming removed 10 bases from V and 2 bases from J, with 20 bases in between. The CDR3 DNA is TGTGCCAGCAGGGATGTTTGGAGCTCCAACACTGAAGCTTTCTTT. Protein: CASRDVWSSNTEAFF.

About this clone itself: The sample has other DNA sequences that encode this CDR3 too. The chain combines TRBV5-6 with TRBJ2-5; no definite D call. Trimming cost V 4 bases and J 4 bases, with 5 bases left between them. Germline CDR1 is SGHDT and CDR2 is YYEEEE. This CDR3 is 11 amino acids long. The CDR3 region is CASSLRETQYF. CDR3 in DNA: TGTGCCAGCAGCCTACGAGAGACCCAGTACTTC.

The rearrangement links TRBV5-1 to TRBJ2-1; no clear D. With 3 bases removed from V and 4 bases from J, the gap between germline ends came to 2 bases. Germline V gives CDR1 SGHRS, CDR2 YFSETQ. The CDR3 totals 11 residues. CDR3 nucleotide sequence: TGCGCCAGCAGCTCATACAATGAGCAGTTCTTC. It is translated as CASSSYNEQFF.

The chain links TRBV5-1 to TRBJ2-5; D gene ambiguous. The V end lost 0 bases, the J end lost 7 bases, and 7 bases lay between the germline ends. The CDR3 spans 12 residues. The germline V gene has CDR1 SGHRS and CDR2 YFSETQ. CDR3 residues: CASSLGSGTQYF. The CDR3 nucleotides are TGCGCCAGCAGCTTGGGGTCGGGGACCCAGTACTTC.

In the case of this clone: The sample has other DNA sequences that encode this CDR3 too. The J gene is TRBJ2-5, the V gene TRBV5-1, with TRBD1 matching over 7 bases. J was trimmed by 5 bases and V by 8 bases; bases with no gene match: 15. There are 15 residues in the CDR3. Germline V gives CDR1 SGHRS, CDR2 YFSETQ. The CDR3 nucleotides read TGCGCCAGTAGCCTGACAGGGTACAATGAGGAGACCCAGTACTTC. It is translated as CASSLTGYNEETQYF.

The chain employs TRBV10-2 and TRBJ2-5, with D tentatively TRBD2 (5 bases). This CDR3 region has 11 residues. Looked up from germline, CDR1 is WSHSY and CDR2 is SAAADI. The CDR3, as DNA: TGCGGCATTTGGTCGGGGGAGACCCAGTACTTC. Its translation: CGIWSGETQYF.

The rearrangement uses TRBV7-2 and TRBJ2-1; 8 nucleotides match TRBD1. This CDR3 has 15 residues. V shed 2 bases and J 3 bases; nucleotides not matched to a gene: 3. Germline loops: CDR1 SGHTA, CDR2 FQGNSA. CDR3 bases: TGTGCCAGCAGCTTACAGGGGACAGGCTACAATGAGCAGTTCTTC. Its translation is CASSLQGTGYNEQFF.

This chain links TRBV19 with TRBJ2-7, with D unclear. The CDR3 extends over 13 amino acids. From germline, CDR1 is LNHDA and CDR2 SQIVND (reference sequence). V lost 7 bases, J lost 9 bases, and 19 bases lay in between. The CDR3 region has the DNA TGTGCCAGTACCCCACGCGTCGGGCTTGGGCAGTACTTC. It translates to CASTPRVGLGQYF.

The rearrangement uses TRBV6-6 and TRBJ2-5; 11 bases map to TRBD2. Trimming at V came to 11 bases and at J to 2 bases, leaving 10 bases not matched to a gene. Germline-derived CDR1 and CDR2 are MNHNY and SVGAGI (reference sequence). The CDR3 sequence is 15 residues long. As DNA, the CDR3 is TGTGCCGCCGGGGGGGCTAGCGGGAGGCAAGAGACCCAGTACTTC. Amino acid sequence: CAAGGASGRQETQYF.

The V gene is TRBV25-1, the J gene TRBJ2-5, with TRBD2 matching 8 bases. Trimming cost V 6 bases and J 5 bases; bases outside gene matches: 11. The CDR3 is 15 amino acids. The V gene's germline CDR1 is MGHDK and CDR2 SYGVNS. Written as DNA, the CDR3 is TGTGCCAGCAGCAGCATGGCGGGGGGCTCGGAGACCCAGTACTTC. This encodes CASSSMAGGSETQYF.

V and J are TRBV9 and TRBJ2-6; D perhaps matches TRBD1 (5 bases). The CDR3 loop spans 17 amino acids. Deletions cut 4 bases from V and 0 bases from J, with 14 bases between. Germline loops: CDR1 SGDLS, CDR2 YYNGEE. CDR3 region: CASSFTGNPSGANVLTF. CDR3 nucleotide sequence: TGTGCCAGCAGCTTTACAGGAAACCCCTCTGGGGCCAACGTCCTGACTTTC.

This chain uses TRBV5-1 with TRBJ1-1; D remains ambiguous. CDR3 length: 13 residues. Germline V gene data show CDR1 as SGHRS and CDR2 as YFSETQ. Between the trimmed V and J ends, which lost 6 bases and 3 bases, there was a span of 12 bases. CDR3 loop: CASKLTGDTEAFF. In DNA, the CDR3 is TGCGCCAGCAAATTAACCGGGGACACTGAAGCTTTCTTT.

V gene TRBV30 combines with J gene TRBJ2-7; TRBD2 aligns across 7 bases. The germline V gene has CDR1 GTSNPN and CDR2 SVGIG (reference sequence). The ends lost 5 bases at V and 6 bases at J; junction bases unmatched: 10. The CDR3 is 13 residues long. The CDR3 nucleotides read TGTGCCTGGGCCCGGGACTATAATCCCGAGCAGTACTTC. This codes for CAWARDYNPEQYF.

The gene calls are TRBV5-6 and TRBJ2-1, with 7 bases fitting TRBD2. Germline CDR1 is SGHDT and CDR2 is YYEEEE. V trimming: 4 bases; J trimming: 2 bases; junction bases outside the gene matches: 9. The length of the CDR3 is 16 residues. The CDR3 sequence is CASSLRSSGPYNEQFF. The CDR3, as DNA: TGTGCCAGCAGCCTTCGATCTAGCGGACCCTACAATGAGCAGTTCTTC.

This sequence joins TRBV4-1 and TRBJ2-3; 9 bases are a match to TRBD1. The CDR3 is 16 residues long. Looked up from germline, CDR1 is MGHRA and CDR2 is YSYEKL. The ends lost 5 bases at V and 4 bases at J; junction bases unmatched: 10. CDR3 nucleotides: TGCGCCAGCAGCGGAGGACAGGGGCACCTCGCAGATACGCAGTATTTT. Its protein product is CASSGGQGHLADTQYF.

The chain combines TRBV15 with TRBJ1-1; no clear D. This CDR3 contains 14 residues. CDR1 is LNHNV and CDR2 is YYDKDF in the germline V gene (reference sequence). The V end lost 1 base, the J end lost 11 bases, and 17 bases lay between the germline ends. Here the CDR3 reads CATSRGSPPLEAFF. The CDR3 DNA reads TGTGCCACCAGCAGAGGGTCCCCCCCCCTGGAGGCTTTCTTT.